This record covers a single T cell receptor beta chain. V was shortened by 7 bases and J by 0 bases, with 9 bases between the two germline ends. Looked up from germline, CDR1 is MNHNY and CDR2 is SVGAGI (reference sequence). This CDR3 has 14 residues. The data were produced by immunoSEQ multiplex PCR, yet TCRdb's version contains in-frame clones alone and is incomplete. The sample holds approximately 100,000 clones, 70% to 90% seen once. This sample is part of a study of blood T cell repertoires in COVID-19. The chain combines TRBV6-6 with TRBJ1-4, with D unresolved. This receptor was identified in a woman aged 55-75 years with acute or convalescent COVID-19. Source material: peripheral blood. CDR3 sequence (DNA): TGTGCCAGCAAGCAGGTTCCAACTAATGAAAAACTGTTTTTT. It translates to CASKQVPTNEKLFF.